The clone carrying this T cell receptor (beta chain) was seen only once. Its antigen remains unidentified. The data stem from a study of siplizumab effects on memory and regulatory T cells. Whole-study findings and limits: The apparent diversity of naive T cells exceeded that of memory cells, and naive T cells seemed to make a major contribution to the alloresponse. Assignment to unstimulated subsets succeeded for only a minor fraction of the alloreactive clones.

Only in-frame clones appear in the TCRdb table, and some are missing; sequencing was by immunoSEQ multiplex PCR. The sample carries 100,000 to 120,000 clones, 90% to 95% recorded once. Germline V gene data show CDR1 as KGHSH and CDR2 as LQKENI. This CDR3 has 15 residues. With 1 base clipped from V and 4 bases from J, the junction kept 6 bases outside the gene matches. This TCR was sampled from a human donor in good health. Sequences were obtained from CD4+ T cells sorted from blood. The chain links TRBV18 to TRBJ2-7; 8 bases are a match to TRBD1. CDR3 amino acids: CASSPLETGVYEQYF. The CDR3 bases are TGTGCCAGCTCACCACTCGAGACAGGGGTGTACGAGCAGTACTTC.